This T cell receptor beta chain appears in the sequencing data of a study of graft-versus-host responses after intestinal transplantation. Generated by immunoSEQ multiplex PCR, the TCRdb table keeps only in-frame clones and is missing some. The sample records 95,000 to 110,000 clones, approximately 93% being singletons. Study-wide points: Early declines in HvG clones that occurred post-transplant were associated with peak circulating GvH clone levels. Graft-versus-host to host-versus-graft clonal ratios in allografts were high in patients with graft-donor T cell macrochimerism.

CDR3 length equals 14 residues. The germline CDR1 and CDR2 sequences are SNHLY and FYNNEI. As concerns this clone: The antigen is undetermined. One end of the junction is discordant with germline, which a read error may explain.

This sequence was found in a human donor who received an intestinal transplant. Source: unstimulated CD8+ T cells sorted from spleen or lymph node cells, taken before intestinal transplant. This sequence joins TRBV2 and TRBJ2-5; TRBD1 agrees at 8 bases. The end of the DNA is better explained by TRBJ2-7, so the J call may be wrong. CDR3 nucleotides: TGTGCCGGCAGTGAATCCGGGACAGGCTACGAGCAGTACTTC. Translation: CAGSESGTGYEQYF.